This TCR beta chain was documented in a study of T cell responses to AZD1222 COVID-19 vaccine. The study, taken as a whole, reports: The donor cohort was predominantly white British with a female majority, and clonal diversity may have been underestimated. Sampling captured repertoires only after the peak T cell response.

Per germline, CDR1 SGHAT and CDR2 FQNNGV. The V end lost 1 base, the J end lost 4 bases, and 1 base lay between the germline ends. The CDR3 sequence is 11 residues long. Note on this clone: Its antigen remains unidentified.

Libraries were prepared by immunoSEQ multiplex PCR; TCRdb keeps only in-frame clonotypes and omits some of them. The sample holds 40,000 to 45,000 clones; around 80% are singletons and the top ten take roughly 20%. The rearrangement links TRBV11-2 to TRBJ2-5, with unresolved D. The specimen comprised peripheral blood, sampled 28 days after the second dose of the MenACWY control vaccine. The sequence came from an adult who received the MenACWY meningococcal vaccine as a control. This CDR3 reads CASSLGETQYF. The DNA for the CDR3 is TGTGCCAGCAGCTTAGGAGAGACCCAGTACTTC.